The clone carrying this T cell receptor beta chain has a single count. Here immunoSEQ multiplex PCR was the method, and the copy in TCRdb shows in-frame clones only, minus some. The sample yields about 140,000 clones, 80% to 85% seen once. This entry belongs to a study of blood T cell repertoires in COVID-19. The CDR3 contains 14 residues. J gave up 2 bases and V 4 bases, and 4 bases lay outside the gene matches. Per the germline V gene, CDR1 is SGHDT and CDR2 is YYEEEE. The receptor comes from a human donor in a cohort sampled during active COVID-19. V usage is TRBV5-6 and J usage is TRBJ1-1; 8 bases agree with TRBD1. The specimen was peripheral blood. For the CDR3, the DNA is TGTGCCAGCAGCGCCGACAGGGGCAACACTGAAGCTTTCTTT. Encoded protein: CASSADRGNTEAFF.